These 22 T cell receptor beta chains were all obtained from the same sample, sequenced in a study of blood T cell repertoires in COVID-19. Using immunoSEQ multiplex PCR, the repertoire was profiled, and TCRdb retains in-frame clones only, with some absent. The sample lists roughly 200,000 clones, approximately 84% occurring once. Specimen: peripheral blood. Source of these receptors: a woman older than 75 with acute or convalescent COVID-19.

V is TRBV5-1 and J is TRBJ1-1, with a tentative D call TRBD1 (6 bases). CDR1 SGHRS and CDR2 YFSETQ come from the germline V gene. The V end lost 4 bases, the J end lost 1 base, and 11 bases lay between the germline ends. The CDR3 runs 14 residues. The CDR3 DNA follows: TGCGCCAGCAGCCTAGGGACACAGAACACTGAAGCTTTCTTT. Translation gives CASSLGTQNTEAFF.

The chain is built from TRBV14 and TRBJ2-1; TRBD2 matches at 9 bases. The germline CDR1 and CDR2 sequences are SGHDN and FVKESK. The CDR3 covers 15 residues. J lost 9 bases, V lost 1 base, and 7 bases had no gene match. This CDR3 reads CASSQVLAGTSEQFF. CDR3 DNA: TGTGCCAGCAGCCAAGTTCTAGCGGGAACCTCTGAGCAGTTCTTC. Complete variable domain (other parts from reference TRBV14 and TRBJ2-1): EAGVTQFPSHSVIEKGQTVTLRCDPISGHDNLYWYRRVMGKEIKFLLHFVKESKQDESGMPNNRFLAERTGGTYSTLKVQPAELEDSGVYFCASSQVLAGTSEQFFGPGTRLTVL.

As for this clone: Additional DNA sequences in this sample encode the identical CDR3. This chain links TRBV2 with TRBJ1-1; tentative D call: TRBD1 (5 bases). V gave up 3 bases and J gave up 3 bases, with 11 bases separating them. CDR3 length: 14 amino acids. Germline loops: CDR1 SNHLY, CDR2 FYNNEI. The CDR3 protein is CASSDLGGDTEAFF. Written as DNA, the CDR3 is TGTGCCAGCAGTGATCTGGGGGGGGACACTGAAGCTTTCTTT.

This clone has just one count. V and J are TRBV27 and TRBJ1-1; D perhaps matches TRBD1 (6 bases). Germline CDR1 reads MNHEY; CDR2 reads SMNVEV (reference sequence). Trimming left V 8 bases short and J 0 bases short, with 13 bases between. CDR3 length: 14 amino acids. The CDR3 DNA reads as TGTGCCAGCCGGGCGACAGGAGTGAACACTGAAGCTTTCTTT. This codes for CASRATGVNTEAFF.

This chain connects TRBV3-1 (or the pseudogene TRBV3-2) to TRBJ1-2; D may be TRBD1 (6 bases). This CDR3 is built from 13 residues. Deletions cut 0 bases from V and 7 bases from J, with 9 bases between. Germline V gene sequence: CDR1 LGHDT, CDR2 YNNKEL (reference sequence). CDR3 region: CASSQEGHSGYTF. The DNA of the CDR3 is TGTGCCAGCAGCCAAGAGGGACATAGTGGCTACACCTTC.

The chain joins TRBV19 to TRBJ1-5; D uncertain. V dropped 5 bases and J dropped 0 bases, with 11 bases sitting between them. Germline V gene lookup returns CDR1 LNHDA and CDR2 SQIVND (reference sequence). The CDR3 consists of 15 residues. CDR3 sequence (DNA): TGTGCCAGTAGTCTTGGACTGAATAGCAATCAGCCCCAGCATTTT. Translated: CASSLGLNSNQPQHF. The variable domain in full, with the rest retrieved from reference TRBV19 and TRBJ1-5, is DGGITQSPKYLFRKEGQNVTLSCEQNLNHDAMYWYRQDPGQGLRLIYYSQIVNDFQKGDIAEGYSVSREKKESFPLTVTSAQKNPTAFYLCASSLGLNSNQPQHFGDGTRLSIL.

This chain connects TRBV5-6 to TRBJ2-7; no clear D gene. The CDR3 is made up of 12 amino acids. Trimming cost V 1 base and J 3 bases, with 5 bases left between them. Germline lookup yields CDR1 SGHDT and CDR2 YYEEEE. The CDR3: CASSLLDYEQYF. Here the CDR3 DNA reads TGTGCCAGCAGCTTGTTAGACTACGAGCAGTACTTC.

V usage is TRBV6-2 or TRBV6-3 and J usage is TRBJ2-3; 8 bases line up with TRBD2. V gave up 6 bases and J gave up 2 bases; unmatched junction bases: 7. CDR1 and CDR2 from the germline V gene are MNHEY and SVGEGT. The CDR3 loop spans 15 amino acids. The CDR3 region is CASSRTLADTDTQYF. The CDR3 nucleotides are TGTGCCAGCAGCCGAACACTAGCGGACACAGATACGCAGTATTTT.

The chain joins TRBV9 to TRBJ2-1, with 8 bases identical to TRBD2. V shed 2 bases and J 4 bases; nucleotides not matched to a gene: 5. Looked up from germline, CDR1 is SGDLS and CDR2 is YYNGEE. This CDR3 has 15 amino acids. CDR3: CASSVVAGSYNEQFF. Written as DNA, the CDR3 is TGTGCCAGCAGCGTGGTAGCGGGATCGTACAATGAGCAGTTCTTC.

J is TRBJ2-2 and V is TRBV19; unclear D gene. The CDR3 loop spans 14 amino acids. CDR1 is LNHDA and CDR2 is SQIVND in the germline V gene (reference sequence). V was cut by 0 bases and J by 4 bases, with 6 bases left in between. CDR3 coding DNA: TGTGCCAGTAGTATAGACAGTTTCACCGGGGAGCTGTTTTTT. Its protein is CASSIDSFTGELFF.

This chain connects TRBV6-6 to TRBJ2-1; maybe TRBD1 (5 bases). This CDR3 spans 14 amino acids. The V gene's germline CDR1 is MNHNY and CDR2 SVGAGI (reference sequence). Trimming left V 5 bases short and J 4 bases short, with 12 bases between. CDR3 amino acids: CASSGKGPYNEQFF. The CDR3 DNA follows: TGTGCCAGCAGTGGCAAGGGGCCTTACAATGAGCAGTTCTTC.

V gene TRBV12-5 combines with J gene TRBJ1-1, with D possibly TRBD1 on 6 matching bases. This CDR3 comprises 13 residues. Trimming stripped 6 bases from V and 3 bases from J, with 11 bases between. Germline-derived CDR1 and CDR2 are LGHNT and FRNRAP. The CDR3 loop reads CASGPDSYTEAFF. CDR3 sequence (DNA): TGTGCTAGTGGCCCGGACAGCTACACTGAAGCTTTCTTT.

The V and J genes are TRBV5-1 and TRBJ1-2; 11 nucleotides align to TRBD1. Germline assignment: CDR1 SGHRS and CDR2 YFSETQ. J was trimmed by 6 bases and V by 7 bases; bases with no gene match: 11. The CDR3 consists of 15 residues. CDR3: CASGKPGQGGDGYTF. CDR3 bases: TGCGCCAGCGGGAAACCGGGACAGGGGGGAGATGGCTACACCTTC.

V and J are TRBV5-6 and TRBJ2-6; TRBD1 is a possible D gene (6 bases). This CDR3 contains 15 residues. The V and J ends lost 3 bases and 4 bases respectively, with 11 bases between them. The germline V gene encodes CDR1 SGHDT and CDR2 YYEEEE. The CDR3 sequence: CASSSGVSGANVLTF. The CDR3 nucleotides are TGTGCCAGCAGCTCAGGGGTCTCCGGGGCCAACGTCCTGACTTTC.

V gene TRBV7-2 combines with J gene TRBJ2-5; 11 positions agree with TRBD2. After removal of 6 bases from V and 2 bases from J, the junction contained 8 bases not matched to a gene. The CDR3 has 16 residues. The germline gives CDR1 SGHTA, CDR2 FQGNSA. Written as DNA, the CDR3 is TGTGCCAGCAGTCCCGGGGTAGCGGGAGGGCAAGAGACCCAGTACTTC. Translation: CASSPGVAGGQETQYF.

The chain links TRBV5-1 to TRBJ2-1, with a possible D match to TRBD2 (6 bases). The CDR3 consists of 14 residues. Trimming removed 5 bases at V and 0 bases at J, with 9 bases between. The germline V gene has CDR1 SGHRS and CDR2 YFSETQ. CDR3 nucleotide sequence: TGCGCCAGCAGTAGCGGAGGCTCCTACAATGAGCAGTTCTTC. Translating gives CASSSGGSYNEQFF.

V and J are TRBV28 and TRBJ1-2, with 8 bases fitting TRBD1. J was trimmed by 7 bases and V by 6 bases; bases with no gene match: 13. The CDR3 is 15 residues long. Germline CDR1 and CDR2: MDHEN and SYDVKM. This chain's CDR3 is CASSHYQGAYGGYTF. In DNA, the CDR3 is TGTGCCAGCAGCCATTACCAGGGGGCGTATGGTGGCTACACCTTC.

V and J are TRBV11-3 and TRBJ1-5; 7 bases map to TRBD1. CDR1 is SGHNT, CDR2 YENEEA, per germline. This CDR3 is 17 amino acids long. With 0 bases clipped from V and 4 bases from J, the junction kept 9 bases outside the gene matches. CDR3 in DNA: TGTGCCAGCAGCTTAGATTTAAGCAGGGGGATAAATCAGCCCCAGCATTTT. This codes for CASSLDLSRGINQPQHF.

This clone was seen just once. This CDR3 is CATSRPGLGEKLFF. CDR3 in DNA: TGTGCCACCAGCAGACCGGGGTTAGGGGAAAAACTGTTTTTT. The chain couples TRBV15 to TRBJ1-4; D is ambiguous. The ends were cut back, 2 bases at V and 8 bases at J, with 12 bases in the middle. The CDR3 consists of 14 residues. Germline V CDR1 and CDR2: LNHNV, YYDKDF (reference sequence).

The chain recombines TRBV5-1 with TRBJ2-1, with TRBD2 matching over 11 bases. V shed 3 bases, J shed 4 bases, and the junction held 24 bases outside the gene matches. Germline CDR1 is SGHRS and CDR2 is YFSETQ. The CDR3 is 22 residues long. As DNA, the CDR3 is TGCGCCAGCAGCTGCGGACTAGCGGGCGGAGAACGTATGGGGTGTCTTTACAATGAGCAGTTCTTC. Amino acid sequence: CASSCGLAGGERMGCLYNEQFF.

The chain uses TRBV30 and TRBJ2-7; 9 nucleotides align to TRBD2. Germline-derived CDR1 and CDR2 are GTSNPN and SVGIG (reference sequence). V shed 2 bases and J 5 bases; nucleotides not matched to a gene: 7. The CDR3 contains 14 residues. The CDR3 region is CAWSSRSGRNEQYF. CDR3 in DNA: TGTGCCTGGAGTTCTCGTAGCGGGAGAAACGAGCAGTACTTC.

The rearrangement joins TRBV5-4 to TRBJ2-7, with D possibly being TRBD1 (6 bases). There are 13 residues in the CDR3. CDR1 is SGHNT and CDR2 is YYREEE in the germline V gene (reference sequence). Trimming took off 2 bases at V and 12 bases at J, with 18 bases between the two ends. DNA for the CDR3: TGTGCCAGCAGCTTCCGTGGGACAAAGGAAGCGTACTTC. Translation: CASSFRGTKEAYF.